This passage covers 20 T cell receptor beta chains from one sample sequenced in a study of T-cell reconstitution after alpha-beta-depleted transplantation in children. It was with unique molecular identifiers that the TCRbeta library was prepared. TCRdb reprocessed the PCR reads with MiXCR, giving one entry per CDR3 protein. The table lists around 250,000 distinct CDR3 sequences, almost 10% of them singletons. This specimen consisted of PBMCs from the stem cell graft donor, obtained from the stem cell graft. The source is a human donor who donated a stem cell graft to a child with SCID.

In nucleotides, the CDR3 is TGCAGCGTTCAGACAGGGGAAGGAGAAAAACTGTTTTTT. It yields the protein CSVQTGEGEKLFF. The rearrangement links TRBV29-1 to TRBJ1-4; TRBD1 aligns across 8 bases. CDR3 size: 13 residues. V dropped 5 bases and J dropped 8; count of bases not matched to a gene: 7. CDR1 is SQVTM and CDR2 is ANQGSEA in the germline V gene.

This clonotype was counted at least ten times. The DNA of the CDR3 is TGTGCCAGCAGCCAAGATTACCAGGCTGACTATGGCTACACCTTC. It codes for CASSQDYQADYGYTF. This sequence joins TRBV3-1 and TRBJ1-2, with D hard to call. Germline-derived CDR1 and CDR2 are LGHDT and YNNKEL (reference sequence). This CDR3 region has 15 residues. Trimming stripped 0 bases from V and 3 bases from J, with 11 bases between.

The chain links TRBV6-1 to TRBJ1-5; D is undetermined. V was pared by 2 bases and J by 2 bases, with 10 bases between. The germline gives CDR1 MNHNS, CDR2 SASEGT. The CDR3 covers 15 residues. DNA for the CDR3: TGTGCCAGCAGTGAATTGAGTAATGGCAATCAGCCCCAGCATTTT. Its translation is CASSELSNGNQPQHF.

The chain combines TRBV20-1 with TRBJ2-1; 8 positions match TRBD2. Trimming at V came to 6 bases and at J to 0 bases, leaving 7 bases not matched to a gene. Germline V gene sequence: CDR1 DFQATT, CDR2 SNEGSKA (reference sequence). CDR3 size: 15 residues. The DNA for the CDR3 is TGCAGTGCCCCGGGCGGGGGGAGCTCCTACAATGAGCAGTTCTTC. It encodes CSAPGGGSSYNEQFF.

V and J are TRBV20-1 and TRBJ2-1, with D possibly matching TRBD2 (5 bases). Germline values: CDR1 DFQATT, CDR2 SNEGSKA (reference sequence). There are 16 residues in the CDR3. V lost 3 bases and J lost 8, with 23 bases in between. CDR3 sequence (DNA): TGCAGTGCTAGTATTGGGTGGAGTAGAGGGCTCGATGAGCAGTTCTTC. Protein sequence: CSASIGWSRGLDEQFF.

This clonotype was detected only a few times. This chain connects TRBV12-3 or TRBV12-4 to TRBJ2-7, with TRBD2 identical over 11 bases. Unmatched junction bases numbered 4, after V lost 7 bases and J lost 5 bases. The CDR3 contains 13 residues. CDR3 DNA: TGTGCCAGCACTAAACTAGCGGGGGACGAGCAGTACTTC. It codes for CASTKLAGDEQYF.

This chain connects TRBV10-2 to TRBJ1-1; D gene ambiguous. From germline, CDR1 is WSHSY and CDR2 SAAADI. V was shortened by 2 bases and J by 0 bases, with 10 bases between the two germline ends. The CDR3 length is 15 residues. DNA of the CDR3: TGCGCCAGCAGTGAGGTCCAGCCTTTGAACACTGAAGCTTTCTTT. It translates to CASSEVQPLNTEAFF.

A note on this clonotype: This clone may be a read error of a much larger clone one base away. This chain links TRBV5-1 with TRBJ1-2; D uncertain. Germline-derived CDR1 and CDR2 are SGHRS and YFSETQ. V lost 0 bases to trimming and J lost 4 bases, with 10 bases between them. The CDR3 loop spans 14 amino acids. The CDR3 protein is CASSLDGSGYGYTF. For the CDR3, the DNA is TGCGCCAGCAGCTTGGACGGGTCCGGCTATGGCTACACCTTC.

This clonotype was counted ten times or more. The J gene is TRBJ2-1, the V gene TRBV10-3; 11 bases line up with TRBD2. There are 16 residues in the CDR3. Germline V gene data show CDR1 as ENHRY and CDR2 as SYGVKD. V lost 5 bases, J lost 7 bases, and 10 bases stayed unmatched. For the CDR3, the DNA is TGTGCCATCAGTATTTTTAGCGGGGGGGCTCAAAATGAGCAGTTCTTC. This encodes CAISIFSGGAQNEQFF.

This sequence joins TRBV24-1 and TRBJ2-1, with D hard to call. V was trimmed by 5 bases and J by 2 bases, leaving 6 bases between them. There are 13 residues in the CDR3. Germline-derived CDR1 and CDR2 are KGHDR and SFDVKD. The CDR3 nucleotides read TGTGCCACCAGTGTCCCCCCCTACAATGAGCAGTTCTTC. Translating gives CATSVPPYNEQFF.

The J gene is TRBJ2-5, the V gene TRBV12-3 or TRBV12-4; a possible D gene is TRBD2 (5 bases). With 1 base removed from V and 0 bases from J, the gap between germline ends came to 15 bases. The CDR3 extends over 17 amino acids. The CDR3 DNA sequence: TGTGCCAGCAGTTTAGTTCCGAGGGTGCATTACCAAGAGACCCAGTACTTC. Its protein is CASSLVPRVHYQETQYF.

V is TRBV7-8 and J is TRBJ1-1; D is undetermined. Germline V CDR1 and CDR2: SGHVS, FQNEAQ. V lost 1 base, J lost 6 bases, and 6 bases lay in between. CDR3 length: 12 residues. The CDR3: CASSLGVSEAFF. CDR3 bases: TGTGCCAGCAGCTTAGGTGTGTCTGAAGCTTTCTTT.

The rearrangement joins TRBV7-2 to TRBJ2-1, with 11 positions matching TRBD2. Germline V CDR1 and CDR2: SGHTA, FQGNSA. There are 16 residues in the CDR3. Unmatched junction bases numbered 5, after V lost 0 bases and J lost 7 bases. The CDR3 sequence is CASSLASLAGGNEQFF. In DNA form, the CDR3 reads TGTGCCAGCAGCTTAGCGTCTCTAGCGGGGGGTAATGAGCAGTTCTTC.

This clonotype has a handful of counts. The gene calls are TRBV3-1 and TRBJ2-3; a weak D match, TRBD2 (6 bases). The CDR3 consists of 15 residues. V gave up 3 bases and J gave up 3 bases, with 13 bases separating them. The germline V gene encodes CDR1 LGHDT and CDR2 YNNKEL (reference sequence). CDR3 in DNA: TGTGCCAGCAGCCAGGAGGGGCCAGGGACAGATACGCAGTATTTT. This sequence encodes CASSQEGPGTDTQYF.

This chain joins TRBV6-5 and TRBJ2-7; D ambiguous. CDR3 length: 13 residues. V was shortened by 2 bases and J by 2 bases, with 7 bases between the two germline ends. CDR1 MNHEY and CDR2 SVGAGI come from the germline V gene. In nucleotides, the CDR3 is TGTGCCAGCAGTTACGCATTTCCCTACGAGCAGTACTTC. This gives the protein CASSYAFPYEQYF.

The chain joins TRBV7-9 to TRBJ2-2; possibly TRBD1 for D (6 bases). Trimming left V 3 bases short and J 0 bases short, with 8 bases between. Germline lookup yields CDR1 SEHNR and CDR2 FQNEAQ (reference sequence). This CDR3 comprises 15 residues. CDR3 region: CASSFGQTNTGELFF. The CDR3 coding sequence is TGTGCCAGCAGCTTCGGACAGACGAACACCGGGGAGCTGTTTTTT.

V is TRBV5-1 and J is TRBJ1-6; TRBD1 might be the D (6 bases). V lost 2 bases and J 8 bases, leaving 11 bases between the germline ends. The CDR3 consists of 14 residues. CDR1 is SGHRS, CDR2 YFSETQ, per germline. This chain's CDR3 is CASSLTGMDSPLHF. CDR3 in DNA: TGCGCCAGCAGCTTAACAGGGATGGATTCACCCCTCCACTTT.

The chain joins TRBV20-1 to TRBJ2-1; TRBD1 might be the D (5 bases). Germline CDR1 is DFQATT and CDR2 is SNEGSKA (reference sequence). V lost 8 bases and J lost 0, with 11 bases in between. CDR3 length: 13 residues. CDR3 coding DNA: TGCAGTACCGCAGGGAACTCCTACAATGAGCAGTTCTTC. Translated: CSTAGNSYNEQFF.

This clonotype was picked up many times. The chain uses TRBV24-1 and TRBJ2-2; the D is unclear. Germline V gene data show CDR1 as KGHDR and CDR2 as SFDVKD. The V end lost 4 bases, the J end lost 2 bases, and 13 bases lay between the germline ends. This CDR3 is 16 amino acids long. This chain's CDR3 is CATSDPSDINTGELFF. CDR3 coding DNA: TGTGCCACCAGTGACCCATCCGACATTAACACCGGGGAGCTGTTTTTT.

This clonotype has only a few counts. The chain is built from TRBV6-2 or TRBV6-3 and TRBJ2-7, with a weak D call TRBD2 (5 bases). V lost 1 base and J 0 bases, leaving 16 bases between the germline ends. This CDR3 comprises 17 residues. Germline loops: CDR1 MNHEY, CDR2 SVGEGT. CDR3 bases: TGTGCCAGCAGTTACTACCCAGGACTTCAAGTCTCCTACGAGCAGTACTTC. It codes for CASSYYPGLQVSYEQYF.